This T cell receptor (beta chain) was observed in a study of cytomegalovirus exposure and HLA in healthy donors. The PCR used 60 Vbeta and 13 Jbeta primers. The protocol was immunoSEQ multiplex PCR, while the TCRdb copy is restricted to in-frame clones and leaves out a portion. This sample has around 85,000 clones, with roughly 80% found just once. This TCR was sampled from a woman in her forties or fifties in good health and CMV-seropositive. The sample consisted of PBMCs.

The CDR3 bases are TGTGCCACCAGCAGTGACGGGGCTGAAGCTTTCTTT. Amino acids: CATSSDGAEAFF. The chain carries TRBV15 and TRBJ1-1, with unresolved D. The germline V gene has CDR1 LNHNV and CDR2 YYDKDF (reference sequence). CDR3 length: 12 residues. V shed 3 bases and J shed 6 bases, with 8 bases lying between them.